A selection of T cell receptor beta chains follows, all from one sample in a study of T cell responses to AZD1222 COVID-19 vaccine. Generated by immunoSEQ multiplex PCR, the TCRdb table keeps only in-frame clones and is missing some. Found here are some 110,000 clones, about 87% of them singletons; the top ten hold around 9%. The sample was peripheral blood, taken on day 0 of AZD1222 vaccination. The receptor set was obtained from an adult in good health. The conserved cysteine and the conserved F or W are not part of the CDR3 here. Not every row has a clone size; where given, it reads once, few, many or a size class.

>.|TRBV5-1
ASSQTNSERRQF
>.|TRBV6-4
ASSSLAGGDGELF
>.|TRBV11-2
ASSSYFTGVETQY
>.|TRBV5-1
ASSLTVTAGELF
>few|TRBV19
ATKGQANGNEQF
>.|TRBV5-4
ASSSWTEAF
>.|TRBV19
ASTTAISGNTIY
>.|TRBV24-1
ATSDLLRGGRSSGNTIY
>.|TRBV7-2
ASSHSAGTGNEKLF
>.|TRBV28
ASSLTVQADTGELF
>.|TRBV12-3/TRBV12-4
ASSLDRNGYT
>.|TRBV13
ASSGNTEAF
>.|TRBV6-5
ASSIGRADGYT
>few|TRBV9
ASSVNDGYT
>.|TRBV21-1
ASSNSEWGYT
>.|TRBV11-2
ASSPSLQRGQEKLF
>.|TRBV28
ASSPVRSGGQNYEQY
>.|TRBV7-2
ASSQGQGNQPQH
>.|TRBV18
ASSPGQGETQY
>.|TRBV27
ASSWLSGANVLT
>few|TRBV7-2
ASKEEFGTDTQY
>.|TRBV4-3
ASSQVVRDRMTSGKVY
>.|TRBV4-3
ASSQDEAGTPNTGELF